This is a list of T cell receptor beta chains from one sample in a study of shared clonotypes between healthy human individuals. Generated by immunoSEQ multiplex PCR, the TCRdb table keeps only in-frame clones and is missing some. Of about 580,000 clones detected, roughly 98% appear once; the ten largest clones hold approximately 0.3%. The material sequenced was naive CD8+ T cells sorted from blood. The receptors were gathered from a man aged 25 to 40 in good health. CDR3s include the opening cysteine and the closing phenylalanine or tryptophan. D genes are given only for firm matches. Not all rows give a size; the values are once, few, many and, for expanded clones, a class.

v_call: TRBV29-1; d_call: .; clone_size: once; cdr3_length: 11; j_call: TRBJ1-4; cdr3_nt: TGCAGCGGCAGAGATAATGAAAAACTGTTTTTT; cdr3_aa: CSGRDNEKLFF
v_call: TRBV27; d_call: .; clone_size: .; cdr3_length: 15; j_call: TRBJ1-2; cdr3_nt: TGTGCCAGCAGTACTAAGAAAGCCTCTGGATATGGCTACACCTTC; cdr3_aa: CASSTKKASGYGYTF
v_call: TRBV2; d_call: .; clone_size: .; cdr3_length: 15; j_call: TRBJ1-5; cdr3_nt: TGTGCCAGCAGTGAGTGGGGTGGGGGAAATCAGCCCCAGCATTTT; cdr3_aa: CASSEWGGGNQPQHF
v_call: TRBV7-9; d_call: .; clone_size: .; cdr3_length: 16; j_call: TRBJ2-1; cdr3_nt: TGTGCCAGCAGCCCACCAAGCGGAAAAGGTCGCAATGAGCAGTTCTTC; cdr3_aa: CASSPPSGKGRNEQFF
v_call: TRBV5-1; d_call: TRBD1; clone_size: .; cdr3_length: 14; j_call: TRBJ2-7; cdr3_nt: TGCGCCAGCACCGGGACAGGGTTGTCCTACGAGCAGTACTTC; cdr3_aa: CASTGTGLSYEQYF
v_call: TRBV29-1; d_call: TRBD1; clone_size: .; cdr3_length: 13; j_call: TRBJ1-2; cdr3_nt: TGCAGCGTTGACTTGGGCAGGGGGCATGGCTACACCTTC; cdr3_aa: CSVDLGRGHGYTF
v_call: TRBV5-1; d_call: TRBD2; clone_size: .; cdr3_length: 15; j_call: TRBJ2-1; cdr3_nt: TGCGCCAGCAGCTTTAGCGGGAGTATCGACAATGAGCAGTTCTTC; cdr3_aa: CASSFSGSIDNEQFF
v_call: TRBV28; d_call: .; clone_size: .; cdr3_length: 13; j_call: TRBJ2-7; cdr3_nt: TGTGCCAGCAGTTTAACTAGGGTCCACGAGCAGTACTTC; cdr3_aa: CASSLTRVHEQYF
v_call: TRBV7-9; d_call: TRBD1; clone_size: once; cdr3_length: 13; j_call: TRBJ2-7; cdr3_nt: TGTGCCAGCAGGTCCACAGGGGAATACGAGCAGTACTTC; cdr3_aa: CASRSTGEYEQYF
v_call: TRBV18; d_call: .; clone_size: .; cdr3_length: 14; j_call: TRBJ1-3; cdr3_nt: TGTGCCAGCTCATCGGACGGCTTGGGAAACACCATATATTTT; cdr3_aa: CASSSDGLGNTIYF
v_call: TRBV5-1; d_call: TRBD2; clone_size: .; cdr3_length: 14; j_call: TRBJ2-3; cdr3_nt: TGCGCCAGCAGCACCGGGACTAGGACAGATACGCAGTATTTT; cdr3_aa: CASSTGTRTDTQYF
v_call: TRBV7-8; d_call: TRBD1; clone_size: .; cdr3_length: 14; j_call: TRBJ2-5; cdr3_nt: TGTGCCAGCAGCTCACAGGGGGTCCAAGAGACCCAGTACTTC; cdr3_aa: CASSSQGVQETQYF
v_call: TRBV11-2; d_call: .; clone_size: .; cdr3_length: 14; j_call: TRBJ2-3; cdr3_nt: TGTGCCAGCGGGGCCGTGGATGGTACAGATACGCAGTATTTT; cdr3_aa: CASGAVDGTDTQYF
v_call: TRBV7-9; d_call: .; clone_size: .; cdr3_length: 15; j_call: TRBJ2-7; cdr3_nt: TGTGCCAGCAGCTTAGCCCAGGGAGAACGGTTCGAGCAGTACTTC; cdr3_aa: CASSLAQGERFEQYF
v_call: TRBV11-2; d_call: TRBD1; clone_size: .; cdr3_length: 14; j_call: TRBJ1-5; cdr3_nt: TGTGCCAGCAGCTCCGACAGGGACAATCAGCCCCAGCATTTT; cdr3_aa: CASSSDRDNQPQHF
v_call: TRBV28; d_call: .; clone_size: .; cdr3_length: 12; j_call: TRBJ1-1; cdr3_nt: TGTGCCAGCAGTTGGATGAACACTGAAGCTTTCTTT; cdr3_aa: CASSWMNTEAFF
v_call: TRBV9; d_call: TRBD2; clone_size: .; cdr3_length: 15; j_call: TRBJ2-3; cdr3_nt: TGTGCCAGCAGCGTAGGGATTAGCGGGGTAGATACGCAGTATTTT; cdr3_aa: CASSVGISGVDTQYF
v_call: TRBV30; d_call: TRBD2; clone_size: .; cdr3_length: 15; j_call: TRBJ2-7; cdr3_nt: TGTGCCACGGGACTAGCGGGATCTTTGGGATACGAGCAGTACTTC; cdr3_aa: CATGLAGSLGYEQYF
v_call: TRBV6-6; d_call: TRBD2; clone_size: .; cdr3_length: 15; j_call: TRBJ2-7; cdr3_nt: TGTGCCAGCAGCCAAAGGAGCGGGAGCCTGAACGAGCAGTACTTC; cdr3_aa: CASSQRSGSLNEQYF
v_call: TRBV11-3; d_call: .; clone_size: .; cdr3_length: 14; j_call: TRBJ2-2; cdr3_nt: TGTGCCAGCAGCTTAGATTCAGACACCGGGGAGCTGTTTTTT; cdr3_aa: CASSLDSDTGELFF
v_call: TRBV15; d_call: TRBD1; clone_size: .; cdr3_length: 14; j_call: TRBJ2-7; cdr3_nt: TGTGCCACCAGCTCCAGGACAGGGCTCAACGAGCAGTACTTC; cdr3_aa: CATSSRTGLNEQYF
v_call: TRBV27; d_call: TRBD2; clone_size: .; cdr3_length: 15; j_call: TRBJ2-1; cdr3_nt: TGTGCCACCAGTCTAGCGGGAGTGTCCTACAATGAGCAGTTCTTC; cdr3_aa: CATSLAGVSYNEQFF
v_call: TRBV11-2; d_call: .; clone_size: .; cdr3_length: 12; j_call: TRBJ2-1; cdr3_nt: TGTGCCAGCAGCTTAGCGGGGAATGAGCAGTTCTTC; cdr3_aa: CASSLAGNEQFF
v_call: TRBV5-4; d_call: TRBD2; clone_size: once; cdr3_length: 15; j_call: TRBJ2-7; cdr3_nt: TGTGCCAGCAGCTTGGGACTAGCGGGAGGTAACGAGCAGTACTTC; cdr3_aa: CASSLGLAGGNEQYF
v_call: TRBV5-5; d_call: .; clone_size: .; cdr3_length: 16; j_call: TRBJ1-4; cdr3_nt: TGTGCCAGCAGCCCCACCCCCCGTCCGACTAATGAAAAACTGTTTTTT; cdr3_aa: CASSPTPRPTNEKLFF
v_call: TRBV29-1; d_call: .; clone_size: .; cdr3_length: 15; j_call: TRBJ1-2; cdr3_nt: TGCAGCGTTGGATTGTCAGAAGGTGGGCCCTATGGCTACACCTTC; cdr3_aa: CSVGLSEGGPYGYTF
v_call: TRBV27; d_call: TRBD1; clone_size: .; cdr3_length: 17; j_call: TRBJ1-4; cdr3_nt: TGTGCCAGCAGTCCCTATTATACAGGGGGTACTAATGAAAAACTGTTTTTT; cdr3_aa: CASSPYYTGGTNEKLFF
v_call: TRBV7-9; d_call: TRBD2; clone_size: .; cdr3_length: 16; j_call: TRBJ2-1; cdr3_nt: TGTGCCAGCAGCTTAGGCCCCTCCGCCGGGCGGGAGGAGCAGTTCTTC; cdr3_aa: CASSLGPSAGREEQFF
v_call: TRBV25-1; d_call: .; clone_size: .; cdr3_length: 14; j_call: TRBJ1-2; cdr3_nt: TGTGCCAGCAGTGAATGGGAGGGGGACTATGGCTACACCTTC; cdr3_aa: CASSEWEGDYGYTF
v_call: TRBV5-4; d_call: TRBD1; clone_size: .; cdr3_length: 15; j_call: TRBJ2-6; cdr3_nt: TGTGCCAGCAGCAACACAGGGGCTGGGGCCAACGTCCTGACTTTC; cdr3_aa: CASSNTGAGANVLTF
v_call: TRBV7-9; d_call: .; clone_size: .; cdr3_length: 14; j_call: TRBJ2-1; cdr3_nt: TGTGCCAGCAGCTTAGCTCAATCGGACAATGAGCAGTTCTTC; cdr3_aa: CASSLAQSDNEQFF
v_call: TRBV27; d_call: .; clone_size: .; cdr3_length: 17; j_call: TRBJ1-1; cdr3_nt: TGTGCCAGCAGTTTAGCCGACCCACAGGGTTTGGGCACTGAAGCTTTCTTT; cdr3_aa: CASSLADPQGLGTEAFF
v_call: TRBV11-2; d_call: .; clone_size: .; cdr3_length: 15; j_call: TRBJ2-7; cdr3_nt: TGTGCCAGCAGCTTAGTCCGCCAGGGACACTACGAGCAGTACTTC; cdr3_aa: CASSLVRQGHYEQYF
v_call: TRBV5-4; d_call: .; clone_size: .; cdr3_length: 14; j_call: TRBJ1-2; cdr3_nt: TGTGCCAGCAGCTTGGGACAGCAGACCTATGGCTACACCTTC; cdr3_aa: CASSLGQQTYGYTF
v_call: TRBV2; d_call: TRBD2; clone_size: .; cdr3_length: 16; j_call: TRBJ2-5; cdr3_nt: TGTGCCAGCAGTCTTGGACTAGCGGGAGTCGGGGAGACCCAGTACTTC; cdr3_aa: CASSLGLAGVGETQYF